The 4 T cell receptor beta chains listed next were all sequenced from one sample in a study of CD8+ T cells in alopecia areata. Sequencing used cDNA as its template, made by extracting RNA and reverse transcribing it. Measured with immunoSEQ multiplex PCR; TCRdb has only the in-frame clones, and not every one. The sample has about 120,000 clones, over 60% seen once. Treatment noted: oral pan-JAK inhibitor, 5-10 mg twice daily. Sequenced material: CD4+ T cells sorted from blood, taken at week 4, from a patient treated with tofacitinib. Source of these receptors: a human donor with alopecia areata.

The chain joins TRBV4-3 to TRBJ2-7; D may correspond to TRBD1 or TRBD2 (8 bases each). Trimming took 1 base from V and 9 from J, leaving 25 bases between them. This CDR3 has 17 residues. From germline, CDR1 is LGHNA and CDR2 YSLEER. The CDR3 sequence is CASSQAVSGTGRGGQYF. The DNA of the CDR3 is TGCGCCAGCAGCCAAGCTGTTAGCGGGACAGGCCGGGGTGGGCAGTACTTC.

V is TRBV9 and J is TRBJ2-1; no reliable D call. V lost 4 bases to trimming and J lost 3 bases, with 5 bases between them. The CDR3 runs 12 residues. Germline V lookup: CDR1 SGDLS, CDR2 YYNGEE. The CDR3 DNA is TGTGCCAGCAGCTTCGACTACAATGAGCAGTTCTTC. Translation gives CASSFDYNEQFF.

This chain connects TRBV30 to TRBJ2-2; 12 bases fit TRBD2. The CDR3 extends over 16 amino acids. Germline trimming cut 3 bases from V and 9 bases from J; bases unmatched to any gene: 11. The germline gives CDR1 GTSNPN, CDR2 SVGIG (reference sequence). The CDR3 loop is CAWRASGRAFRRELFF. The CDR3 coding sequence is TGTGCCTGGAGAGCTAGCGGGAGGGCCTTTCGCCGGGAGCTGTTTTTT.

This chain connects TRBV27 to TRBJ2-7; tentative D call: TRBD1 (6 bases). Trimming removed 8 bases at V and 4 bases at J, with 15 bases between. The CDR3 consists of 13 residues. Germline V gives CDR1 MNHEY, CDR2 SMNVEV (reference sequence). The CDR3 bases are TGTGCCAGCCGCGACAGGAACCAATACGAGCAGTACTTC. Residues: CASRDRNQYEQYF.